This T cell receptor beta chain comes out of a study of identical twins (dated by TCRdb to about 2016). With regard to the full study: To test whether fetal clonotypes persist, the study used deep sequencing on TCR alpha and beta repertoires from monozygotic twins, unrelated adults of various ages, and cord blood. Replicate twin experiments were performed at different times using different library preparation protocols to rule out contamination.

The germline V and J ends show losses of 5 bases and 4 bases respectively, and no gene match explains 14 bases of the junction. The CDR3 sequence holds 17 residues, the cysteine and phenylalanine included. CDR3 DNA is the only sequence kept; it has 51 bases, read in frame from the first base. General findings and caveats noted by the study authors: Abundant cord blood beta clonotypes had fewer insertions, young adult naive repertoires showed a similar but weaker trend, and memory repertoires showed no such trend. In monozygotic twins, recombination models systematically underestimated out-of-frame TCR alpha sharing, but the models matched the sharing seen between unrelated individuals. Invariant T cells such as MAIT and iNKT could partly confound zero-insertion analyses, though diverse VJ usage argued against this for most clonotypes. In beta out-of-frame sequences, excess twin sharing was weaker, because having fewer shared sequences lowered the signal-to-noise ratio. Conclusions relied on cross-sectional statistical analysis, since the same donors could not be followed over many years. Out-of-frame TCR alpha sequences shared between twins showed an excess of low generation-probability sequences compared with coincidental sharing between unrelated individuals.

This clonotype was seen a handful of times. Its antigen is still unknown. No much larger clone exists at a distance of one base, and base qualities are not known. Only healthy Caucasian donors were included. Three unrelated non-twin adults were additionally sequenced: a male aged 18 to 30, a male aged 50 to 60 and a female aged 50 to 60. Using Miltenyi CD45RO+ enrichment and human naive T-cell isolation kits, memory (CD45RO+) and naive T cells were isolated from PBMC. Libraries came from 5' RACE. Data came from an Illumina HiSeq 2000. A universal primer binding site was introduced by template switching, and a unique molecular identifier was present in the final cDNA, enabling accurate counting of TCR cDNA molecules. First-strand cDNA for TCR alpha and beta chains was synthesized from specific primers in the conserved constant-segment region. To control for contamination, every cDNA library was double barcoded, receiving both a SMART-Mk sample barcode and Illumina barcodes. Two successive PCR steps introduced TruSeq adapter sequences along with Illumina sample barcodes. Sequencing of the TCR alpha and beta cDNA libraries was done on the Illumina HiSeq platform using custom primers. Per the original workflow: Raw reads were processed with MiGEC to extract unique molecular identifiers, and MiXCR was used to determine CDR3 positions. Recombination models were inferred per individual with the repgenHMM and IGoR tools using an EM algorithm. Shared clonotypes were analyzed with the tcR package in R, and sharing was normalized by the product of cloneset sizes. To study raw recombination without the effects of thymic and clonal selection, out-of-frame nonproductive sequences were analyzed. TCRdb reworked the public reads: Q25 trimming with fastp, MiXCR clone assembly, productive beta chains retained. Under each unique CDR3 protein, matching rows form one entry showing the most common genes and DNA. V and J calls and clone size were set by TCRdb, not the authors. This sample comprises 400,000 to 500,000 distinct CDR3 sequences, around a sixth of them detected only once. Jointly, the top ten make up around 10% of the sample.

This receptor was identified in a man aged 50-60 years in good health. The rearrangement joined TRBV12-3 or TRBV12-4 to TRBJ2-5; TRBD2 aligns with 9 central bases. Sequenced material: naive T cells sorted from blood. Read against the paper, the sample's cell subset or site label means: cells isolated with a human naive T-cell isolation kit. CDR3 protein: CASSLEPGLAVGETQYF. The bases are TGTGCCAGCAGTCTGGAACCGGGACTAGCAGTAGGAGAGACCCAGTACTTC.